This T cell receptor (beta chain) was captured by sequencing in a study of blood T cell repertoires in COVID-19 (dated by TCRdb to about 2020). About the study as a whole: Samples covering the acute and convalescent phases of COVID-19 were provided by collaborators in the United States, Italy and Spain. The prospective study material was composed of cDNA or gDNA derived from T cells, B-cell-depleted T cells, or PBMCs. The dataset comprised deeply sampled blood TCRbeta repertoires from subjects exposed to, actively infected with, or recovered from COVID-19. A freely available public database, intended as a resource for researchers studying the immune response to SARS-CoV-2, is where the repertoires were released. The samples were drawn from the first 160 participants of the ongoing ImmuneRACE study and from about 1,200 subjects provided by 6 global collaborators. A de-identified subject ID, COVID-19 status, age in years and sex were almost always included in the sample metadata. Where available, HLA class I and class II types were taken from metadata supplied by the sample provider and were not determined by assay-based typing. What the work shows at the level of the full study, not this receptor alone: Clinical and demographic metadata were provided uncurated, with the amount varying by source and participant.

This clone was recorded a few times. Its antigen is currently not known. Within one base of it there is no much larger clone, and no base qualities were kept. In the germline V gene, CDR1 corresponds to SGHRS and CDR2 to YFSETQ. CDR3 length: 14 amino acids, cysteine to phenylalanine. This entry keeps only the CDR3 DNA: 42 bases, framed from base 1. Trimming takes 1 base off V and 4 bases off J; junction bases not matched to a gene: 3. TCRbeta CDR3 regions were amplified from genomic DNA by means of the immunoSEQ Assay, a bias-controlled multiplex PCR. On the authors' methods: The number of nucleated cells in each sample was estimated from the amplification of reference gene primers within the assay. To quantify the absolute abundance of each unique TCRbeta CDR3 rearrangement, sequence reads were collapsed and filtered. For each sample, productive Simpson clonality was calculated by taking the square root of Simpson's diversity index across productive rearrangements. Sourced from immuneACCESS, this table was stored by TCRdb with only in-frame sequences that have V and J called. A share of the clones is absent; for the studies checked, an unresolved V gene accounts for under half, and the remainder has no known explanation. The V and J calls and clone size were taken over from that table, and D and trimming were inferred from the DNA. The sample records around 200,000 clones, 79% of which are singletons. Roughly 5.7% of the sample comes from the top ten.

One collaborating source in Seattle enrolled patients while the patients were actively infected and followed the patients over time throughout the course of disease. Each collaborating institution followed its own protocols to collect whole blood in K2EDTA tubes. For TCRbeta analysis, collaborators shipped samples as frozen whole blood, isolated PBMCs, or DNA extracted from either of those sample types. Sequencing was done on a sample of peripheral blood. The V and J genes are TRBV5-1 and TRBJ1-2, and 8 bases in between align with TRBD1. The receptor's source is a middle-aged woman with COVID-19, enrolled during active disease. The CDR3 region has the sequence CASSLLGQGYGYTF. In nucleotide form, the sequence is TGCGCCAGCAGCTTGCTTGGACAGGGCTATGGCTACACCTTC.